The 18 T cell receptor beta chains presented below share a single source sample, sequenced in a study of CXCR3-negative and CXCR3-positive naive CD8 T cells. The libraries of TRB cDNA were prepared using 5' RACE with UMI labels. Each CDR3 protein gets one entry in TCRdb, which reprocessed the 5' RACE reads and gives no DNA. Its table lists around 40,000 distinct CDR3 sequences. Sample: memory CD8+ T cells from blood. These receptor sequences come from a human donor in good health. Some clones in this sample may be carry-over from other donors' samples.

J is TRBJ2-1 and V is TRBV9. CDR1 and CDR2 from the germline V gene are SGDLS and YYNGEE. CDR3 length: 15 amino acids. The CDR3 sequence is CASSVSGRSLNEQFF.

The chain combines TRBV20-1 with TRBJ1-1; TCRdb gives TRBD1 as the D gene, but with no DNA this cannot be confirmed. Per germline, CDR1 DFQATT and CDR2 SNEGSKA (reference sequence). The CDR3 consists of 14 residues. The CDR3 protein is CSAPQGGMDTEAFF.

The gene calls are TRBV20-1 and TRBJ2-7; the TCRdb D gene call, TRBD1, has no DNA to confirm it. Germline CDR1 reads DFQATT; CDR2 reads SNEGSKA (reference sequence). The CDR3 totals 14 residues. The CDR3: CSAREVQGGYEQYF.

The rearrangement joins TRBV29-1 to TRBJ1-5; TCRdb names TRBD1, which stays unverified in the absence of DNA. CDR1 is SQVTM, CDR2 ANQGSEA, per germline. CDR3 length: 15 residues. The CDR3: CSVVFGTHGNQPQHF.

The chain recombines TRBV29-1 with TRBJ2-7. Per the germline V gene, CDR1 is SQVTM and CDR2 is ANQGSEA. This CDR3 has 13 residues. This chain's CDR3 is CSVEGGVGYEQYF.

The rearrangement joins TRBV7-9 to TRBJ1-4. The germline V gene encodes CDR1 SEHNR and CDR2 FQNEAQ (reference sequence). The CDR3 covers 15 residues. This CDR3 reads CASSPGGPTNEKLFF. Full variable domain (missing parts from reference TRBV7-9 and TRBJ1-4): DTGVSQNPRHKITKRGQNVTFRCDPISEHNRLYWYRQTLGQGPEFLTYFQNEAQLEKSRLLSDRFSAERPKGSFSTLEIQRTEQGDSAMYLCASSPGGPTNEKLFFGSGTQLSVL.

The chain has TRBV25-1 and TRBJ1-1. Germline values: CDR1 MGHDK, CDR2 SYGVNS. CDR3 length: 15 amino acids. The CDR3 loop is CASSELAAVFTEAFF. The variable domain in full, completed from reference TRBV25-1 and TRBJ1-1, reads EADIYQTPRYLVIGTGKKITLECSQTMGHDKMYWYQQDPGMELHLIHYSYGVNSTEKGDLSSESTVSRIRTEHFPLTLESARPSHTSQYLCASSELAAVFTEAFFGQGTRLTVV.

CDR3 sequence reads: CASSWTGLAWNTEAFF. The V and J genes are TRBV7-9 and TRBJ1-1; TCRdb returns TRBD1, unconfirmable since there is no DNA. CDR1 is SEHNR and CDR2 is FQNEAQ in the germline V gene (reference sequence). This CDR3 comprises 16 residues.

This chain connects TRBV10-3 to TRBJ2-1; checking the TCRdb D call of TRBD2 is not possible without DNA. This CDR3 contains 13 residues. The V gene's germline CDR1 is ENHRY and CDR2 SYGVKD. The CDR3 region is CAISGSSVNEQFF.

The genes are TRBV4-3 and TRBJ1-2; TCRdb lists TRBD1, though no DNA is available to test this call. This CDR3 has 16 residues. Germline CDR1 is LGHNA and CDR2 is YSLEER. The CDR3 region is CASSHVRDITNYGYTF.

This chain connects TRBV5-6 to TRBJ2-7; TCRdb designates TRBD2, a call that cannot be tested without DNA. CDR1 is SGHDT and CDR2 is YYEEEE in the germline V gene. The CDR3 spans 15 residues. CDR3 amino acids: CASSLALAGSYEQYF.

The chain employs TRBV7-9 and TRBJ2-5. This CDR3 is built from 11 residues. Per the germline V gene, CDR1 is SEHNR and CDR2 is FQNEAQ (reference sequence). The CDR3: CASSLKETQYF.

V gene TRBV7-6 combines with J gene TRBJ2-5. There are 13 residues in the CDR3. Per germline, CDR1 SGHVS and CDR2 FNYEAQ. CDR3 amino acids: CASSLDGQETQYF.

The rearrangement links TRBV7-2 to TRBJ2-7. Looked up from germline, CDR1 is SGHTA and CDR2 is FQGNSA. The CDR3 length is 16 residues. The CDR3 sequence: CASSFISGVGSYEQYF. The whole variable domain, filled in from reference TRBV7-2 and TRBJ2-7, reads GAGVSQSPSNKVTEKGKDVELRCDPISGHTALYWYRQSLGQGLEFLIYFQGNSAPDKSGLPSDRFSAERTGGSVSTLTIQRTQQEDSAVYLCASSFISGVGSYEQYFGPGTRLTVT.

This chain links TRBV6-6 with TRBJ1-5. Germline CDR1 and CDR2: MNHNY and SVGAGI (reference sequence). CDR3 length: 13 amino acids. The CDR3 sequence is CASRRDLNQPQHF.

The CDR3 is CSVERLVRANNEQFF. The chain couples TRBV29-1 to TRBJ2-1; as DNA is missing, the TRBD2 call by TCRdb cannot be tested. Germline loops: CDR1 SQVTM, CDR2 ANQGSEA. This CDR3 is built from 15 residues.

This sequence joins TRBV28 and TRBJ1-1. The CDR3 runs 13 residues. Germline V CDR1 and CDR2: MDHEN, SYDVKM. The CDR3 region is CASQEWANTEAFF.

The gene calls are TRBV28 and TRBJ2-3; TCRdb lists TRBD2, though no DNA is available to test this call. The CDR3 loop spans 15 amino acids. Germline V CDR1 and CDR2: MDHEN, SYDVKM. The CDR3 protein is CASSPLRLAEDTQYF.